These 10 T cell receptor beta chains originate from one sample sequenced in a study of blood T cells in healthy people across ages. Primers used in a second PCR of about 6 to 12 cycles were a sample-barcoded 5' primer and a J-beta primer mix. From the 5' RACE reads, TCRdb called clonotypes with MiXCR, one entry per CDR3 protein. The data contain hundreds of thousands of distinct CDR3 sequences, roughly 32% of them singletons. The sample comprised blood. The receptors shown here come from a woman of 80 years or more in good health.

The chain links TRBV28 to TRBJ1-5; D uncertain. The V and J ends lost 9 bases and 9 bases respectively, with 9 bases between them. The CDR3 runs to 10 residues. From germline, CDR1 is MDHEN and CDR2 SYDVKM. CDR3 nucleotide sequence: TGTGCCAGTGGGTCGCGGCCCCAGCATTTT. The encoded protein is CASGSRPQHF. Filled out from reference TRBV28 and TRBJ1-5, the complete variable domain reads DVKVTQSSRYLVKRTGEKVFLECVQDMDHENMFWYRQDPGLGLRLIYFSYDVKMKEKGDIPEGYSVSREKKERFSLILESASTNQTSMYLCASGSRPQHFGDGTRLSIL.

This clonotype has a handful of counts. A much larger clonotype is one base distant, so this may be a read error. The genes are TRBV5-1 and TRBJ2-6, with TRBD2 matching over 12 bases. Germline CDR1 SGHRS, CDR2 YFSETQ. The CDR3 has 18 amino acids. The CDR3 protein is CASRLLLAGGPGANVRTF. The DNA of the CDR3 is TGCGCCAGCCGACTTCTTCTAGCGGGGGGGCCTGGGGCCAACGTCCGGACTTTC.

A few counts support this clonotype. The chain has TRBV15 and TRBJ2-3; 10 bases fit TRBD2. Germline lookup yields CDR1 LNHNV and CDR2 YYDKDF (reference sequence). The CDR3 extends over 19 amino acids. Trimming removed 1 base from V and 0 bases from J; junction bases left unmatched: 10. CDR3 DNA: TGTGCCACCAGCAGAGTAAGAGGTAGCGGGGGGACGAGCACAGATACGCAGTATTTT. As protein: CATSRVRGSGGTSTDTQYF.

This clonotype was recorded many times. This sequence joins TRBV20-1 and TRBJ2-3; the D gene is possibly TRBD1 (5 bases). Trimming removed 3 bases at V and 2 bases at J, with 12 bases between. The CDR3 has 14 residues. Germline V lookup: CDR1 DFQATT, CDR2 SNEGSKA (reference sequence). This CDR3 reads CSARGGHPTDTQYF. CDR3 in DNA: TGCAGTGCTAGGGGTGGACACCCCACAGATACGCAGTATTTT.

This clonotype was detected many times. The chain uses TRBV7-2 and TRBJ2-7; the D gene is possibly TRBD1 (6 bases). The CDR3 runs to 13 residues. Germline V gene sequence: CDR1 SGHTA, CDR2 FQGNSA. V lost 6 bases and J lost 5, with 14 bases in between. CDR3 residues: CASRLPGENEQYF. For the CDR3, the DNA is TGTGCCAGCAGGCTCCCAGGGGAGAACGAGCAGTACTTC. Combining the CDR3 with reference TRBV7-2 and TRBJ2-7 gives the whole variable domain GAGVSQSPSNKVTEKGKDVELRCDPISGHTALYWYRQSLGQGLEFLIYFQGNSAPDKSGLPSDRFSAERTGGSVSTLTIQRTQQEDSAVYLCASRLPGENEQYFGPGTRLTVT.

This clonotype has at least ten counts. CDR3 residues: CSARDENEQYF. CDR3 nucleotides: TGCAGTGCTAGAGATGAAAACGAGCAGTACTTC. The rearrangement joins TRBV20-1 to TRBJ2-7, with D unresolved. The germline V gene has CDR1 DFQATT and CDR2 SNEGSKA (reference sequence). The CDR3 has 11 amino acids. Between the trimmed V and J ends, which lost 0 bases and 5 bases, there was a span of 5 bases.

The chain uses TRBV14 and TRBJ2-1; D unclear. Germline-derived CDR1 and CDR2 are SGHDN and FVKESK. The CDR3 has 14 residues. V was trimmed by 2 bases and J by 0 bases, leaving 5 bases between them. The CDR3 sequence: CASSQRISYNEQFF. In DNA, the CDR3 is TGTGCCAGCAGCCAACGGATCTCCTACAATGAGCAGTTCTTC.

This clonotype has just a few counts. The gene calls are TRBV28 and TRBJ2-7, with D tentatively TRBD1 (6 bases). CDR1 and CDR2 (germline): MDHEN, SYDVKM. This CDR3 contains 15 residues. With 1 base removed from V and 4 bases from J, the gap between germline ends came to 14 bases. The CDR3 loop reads CASSLLQQGQYEQYF. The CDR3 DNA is TGTGCCAGCAGTTTATTACAACAGGGTCAATACGAGCAGTACTTC.

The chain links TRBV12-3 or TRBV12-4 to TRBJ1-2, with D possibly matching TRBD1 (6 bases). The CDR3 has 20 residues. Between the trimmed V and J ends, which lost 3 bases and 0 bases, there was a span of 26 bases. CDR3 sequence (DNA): TGTGCCAGCAGTTTTGTCACCGAGGGGGACTGGAACGAAGCTAACTATGGCTACACCTTC. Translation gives CASSFVTEGDWNEANYGYTF.

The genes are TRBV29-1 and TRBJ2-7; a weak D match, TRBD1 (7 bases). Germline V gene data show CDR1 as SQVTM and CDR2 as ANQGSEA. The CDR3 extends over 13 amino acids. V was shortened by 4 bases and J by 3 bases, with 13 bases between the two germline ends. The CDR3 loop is CSVARGALYEQYF. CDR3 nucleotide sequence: TGCAGCGTTGCCAGGGGGGCCCTCTACGAGCAGTACTTC.